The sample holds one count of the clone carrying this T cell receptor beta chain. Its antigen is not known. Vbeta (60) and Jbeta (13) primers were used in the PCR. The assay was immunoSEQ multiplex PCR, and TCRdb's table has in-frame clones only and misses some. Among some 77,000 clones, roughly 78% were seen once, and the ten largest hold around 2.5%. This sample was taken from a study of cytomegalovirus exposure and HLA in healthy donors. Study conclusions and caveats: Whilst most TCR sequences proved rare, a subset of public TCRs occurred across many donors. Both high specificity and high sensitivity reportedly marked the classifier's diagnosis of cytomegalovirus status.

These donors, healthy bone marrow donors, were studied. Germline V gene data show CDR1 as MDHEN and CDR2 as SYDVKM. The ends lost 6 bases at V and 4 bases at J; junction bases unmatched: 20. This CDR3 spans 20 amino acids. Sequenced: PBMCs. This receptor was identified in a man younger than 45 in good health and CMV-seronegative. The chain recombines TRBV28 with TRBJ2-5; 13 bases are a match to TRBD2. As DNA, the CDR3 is TGTGCCAGCAGCCTCCCGGGGACAGGACGGACTAGCGGGAGCCGAGAGACCCAGTACTTC. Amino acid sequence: CASSLPGTGRTSGSRETQYF.